The clone carrying this T cell receptor (beta chain) was found many times. Its antigen remains unknown. From the germline J gene comes the end of the CDR3, since the read stops 3 residues before it. Caucasian heritage predominated among both patients and controls. These data are taken from a study of T cell clonality in common variable immunodeficiency. Broader study findings: Compared with controls, CVID subjects had fewer shared TCRbeta clones. Reportedly, TCR beta sequences from common variable immunodeficiency showed fewer deletions and N-nucleotide insertions.

V shed 3 bases and J 2 bases; nucleotides not matched to a gene: 7. Germline values: CDR1 KGHSH, CDR2 LQKENI. The CDR3 extends over 16 amino acids. Equal genomic DNA amounts from CVID and control samples were sequenced. The protocol was immunoSEQ multiplex PCR, while the TCRdb copy is restricted to in-frame clones and leaves out a portion. Recorded here are about 5,300 clones, with no singletons, and the ten leading clones hold roughly 13%. Sequenced: peripheral blood mononuclear cells. The sequence derives from a human donor with common variable immunodeficiency. The J gene is TRBJ2-4, the V gene TRBV18, with 7 bases identical to TRBD2. The covered CDR3 bases are TGTGCCAGCTCACCTTCGGAGCGGGGCTCCAAAAACATT. Amino acid sequence: CASSPSERGSKNI. The whole CDR3 protein reads CASSPSERGSKNIQYF.